This T cell receptor beta chain was identified in a study of blood T cell repertoires in COVID-19. Whole-study context: The analysed material was cDNA or gDNA that came from T cells, B-cell-depleted T cells, or PBMCs.

The repertoire was sequenced with immunoSEQ multiplex PCR; TCRdb's copy has only in-frame clones and lacks some. The data hold 100,000 to 120,000 clones, with over 80% observed a single time. CDR3 length: 12 amino acids. Germline V gene data show CDR1 as SGHTS and CDR2 as YDEGEE. V was shortened by 2 bases and J by 7 bases, with 8 bases between the two germline ends. The sequenced sample consisted of peripheral blood. This chain uses TRBV5-8 with TRBJ2-3; no reliable D call. The receptor was isolated from a woman in her seventies with acute or convalescent COVID-19. Written as DNA, the CDR3 is TGTGCCAGCAGCTTCCCCTTTAATACGCAGTATTTT. Translating gives CASSFPFNTQYF.